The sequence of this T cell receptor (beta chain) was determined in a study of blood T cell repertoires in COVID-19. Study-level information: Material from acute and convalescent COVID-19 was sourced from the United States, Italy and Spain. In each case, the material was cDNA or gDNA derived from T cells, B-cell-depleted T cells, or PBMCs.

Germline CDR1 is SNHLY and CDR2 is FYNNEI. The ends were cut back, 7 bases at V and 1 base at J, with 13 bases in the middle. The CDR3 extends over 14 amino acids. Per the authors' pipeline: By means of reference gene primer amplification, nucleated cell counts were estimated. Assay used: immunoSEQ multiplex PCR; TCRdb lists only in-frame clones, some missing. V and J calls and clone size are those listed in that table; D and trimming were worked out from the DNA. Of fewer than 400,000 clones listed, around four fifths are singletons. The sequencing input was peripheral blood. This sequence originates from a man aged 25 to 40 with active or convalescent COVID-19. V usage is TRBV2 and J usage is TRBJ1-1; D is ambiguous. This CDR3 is CASTWRAGNTEAFF. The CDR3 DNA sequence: TGTGCCAGCACCTGGCGTGCAGGGAACACTGAAGCTTTCTTT.